These 17 T cell receptor beta chains originate from one sample sequenced in a study of blood T cell repertoires in COVID-19. Generated by immunoSEQ multiplex PCR, the TCRdb table keeps only in-frame clones and is missing some. This table holds about 200,000 clones, roughly 94% found once. Sequencing used peripheral blood. These receptor sequences come from a man aged 25-45 years with acute or convalescent COVID-19.

This chain uses TRBV6-4 with TRBJ2-2; 7 bases fit TRBD2. J gave up 3 bases and V 3 bases, and 1 base lay outside the gene matches. CDR3 size: 14 residues. Per the germline V gene, CDR1 is MRHNA and CDR2 is SNTAGT. CDR3 sequence reads: CASSEGGDTGELFF. The CDR3 DNA sequence: TGTGCCAGCAGTGAGGGAGGGGACACCGGGGAGCTGTTTTTT.

The gene calls are TRBV28 and TRBJ1-4; tentative D call: TRBD1 (6 bases). V dropped 2 bases and J dropped 0 bases, with 16 bases sitting between them. Germline V gives CDR1 MDHEN, CDR2 SYDVKM. This CDR3 spans 18 amino acids. This CDR3 reads CASSLRRDRTATNEKLFF. CDR3 coding DNA: TGTGCCAGCAGTTTACGACGAGACAGGACTGCAACTAATGAAAAACTGTTTTTT.

The rearrangement joins TRBV30 to TRBJ2-1; 8 bases line up with TRBD2. V trimming: 2 bases; J trimming: 9 bases; junction bases outside the gene matches: 9. The CDR3 spans 14 residues. CDR1 is GTSNPN, CDR2 SVGIG, per germline (reference sequence). DNA of the CDR3: TGTGCCTGGAGTCCGACGACGGGAGGGGCTGAGCAGTTCTTC. This gives the protein CAWSPTTGGAEQFF.

The chain employs TRBV6-1 and TRBJ1-5; 8 nucleotides align to TRBD1. V lost 3 bases to trimming and J lost 9 bases; unmatched junction nucleotides: 7. CDR1 MNHNS and CDR2 SASEGT come from the germline V gene. The CDR3 is 14 residues long. CDR3 coding DNA: TGTGCCAGCAGTGAGGGACAGGAGCCGGGGCCCCAGCATTTT. Its protein is CASSEGQEPGPQHF.

The V and J genes are TRBV28 and TRBJ2-7, with D possibly matching TRBD1 (7 bases). The germline V gene encodes CDR1 MDHEN and CDR2 SYDVKM. The CDR3 is 15 residues long. Trimming stripped 6 bases from V and 2 bases from J, with 17 bases between. CDR3 region: CASRGGQMLTYEQYF. DNA of the CDR3: TGTGCCAGCAGGGGGGGACAGATGCTTACCTACGAGCAGTACTTC.

The chain combines TRBV2 with TRBJ2-5; 7 bases fit TRBD1. The CDR3 sequence is 15 residues long. CDR1 SNHLY and CDR2 FYNNEI come from the germline V gene. Losses at the gene ends were 7 bases for V and 3 bases for J; bases not matched to a gene: 11. The CDR3 region is CASNPQGTEKETQYF. As DNA, the CDR3 is TGTGCCAGCAATCCCCAGGGGACAGAAAAAGAGACCCAGTACTTC.

The V gene is TRBV5-5, the J gene TRBJ2-4; 9 bases map to TRBD1. CDR1 SGHKS and CDR2 YYEKEE come from the germline V gene (reference sequence). The V gene end was trimmed by 0 bases and the J gene end by 6 bases; junction bases not matched to a gene: 4. CDR3 length equals 15 residues. CDR3: CASSLGGTGRNIQYF. The CDR3 DNA sequence: TGTGCCAGCAGCTTGGGCGGGACAGGGAGAAACATTCAGTACTTC.

This clone was counted once. The chain uses TRBV9 and TRBJ2-5; a weak D match, TRBD1 (6 bases). The CDR3 is 16 amino acids. Looked up from germline, CDR1 is SGDLS and CDR2 is YYNGEE. The V and J ends lost 1 base and 1 base respectively, with 14 bases between them. The CDR3 sequence: CASSVTLDSTQETQYF. The CDR3 region has the DNA TGTGCCAGCAGCGTAACCTTGGACAGCACCCAAGAGACCCAGTACTTC.

The chain links TRBV12-3 or TRBV12-4 to TRBJ2-7; the D gene is possibly TRBD2 (5 bases). Trimming pared 5 bases from V and 0 bases from J, leaving 8 bases between. This CDR3 region has 13 residues. For the CDR3, the DNA is TGTGCCAGCAGTCTTACTAGCTCCTACGAGCAGTACTTC. It codes for CASSLTSSYEQYF.

The chain is built from TRBV7-3 and TRBJ2-3; TRBD2 agrees at 10 bases. CDR3 length equals 18 residues. V shed 5 bases, J shed 0 bases, and the junction held 11 bases outside the gene matches. CDR1 is SGHTA, CDR2 FQGTGA, per germline. Here the CDR3 DNA reads TGTGCCAGCAGCCGCCGGACTAGCGGAGACGCTAGCACAGATACGCAGTATTTT. This translates into CASSRRTSGDASTDTQYF.

The rearrangement links TRBV9 to TRBJ2-7; 7 nucleotides align to TRBD1. The length of the CDR3 is 15 residues. J lost 0 bases, V lost 3 bases, and 6 bases had no gene match. Germline V gene sequence: CDR1 SGDLS, CDR2 YYNGEE. DNA of the CDR3: TGTGCCAGCAGCGCATACGGGGACAGCTCCTACGAGCAGTACTTC. This codes for CASSAYGDSSYEQYF.

The chain joins TRBV19 to TRBJ2-7; TRBD2 matches at 11 bases. The CDR3 has 15 amino acids. Germline-derived CDR1 and CDR2 are LNHDA and SQIVND (reference sequence). The junction had 5 bases not matched to a gene; V was cut back by 0 bases and J by 7 bases. CDR3: CASSIELAGVTEQYF. DNA for the CDR3: TGTGCCAGTAGTATAGAACTAGCGGGAGTTACTGAGCAGTACTTC.

In this sample, this clone turned up once. The genes are TRBV6-5 and TRBJ1-1; TRBD1 agrees at 7 bases. The CDR3 sequence is 15 residues long. CDR1 is MNHEY, CDR2 SVGAGI, per germline. V gave up 5 bases and J gave up 1 base; unmatched junction bases: 7. The CDR3 region has the DNA TGTGCCAGCAGTCCAAACAGGGGCCAGAACACTGAAGCTTTCTTT. Encoded protein: CASSPNRGQNTEAFF.

The chain carries TRBV29-1 and TRBJ1-2, with 8 positions matching TRBD1. Trimming at V came to 1 base and at J to 4 bases, leaving 5 bases not matched to a gene. From germline, CDR1 is SQVTM and CDR2 ANQGSEA. The CDR3 loop spans 14 amino acids. For the CDR3, the DNA is TGCAGCGTTGAAGCGGCAGGGGGCGGCTATGGCTACACCTTC. This encodes CSVEAAGGGYGYTF.

The sample holds one count of this clone. The chain is built from TRBV2 and TRBJ1-6; D uncertain. CDR1 and CDR2 (germline): SNHLY, FYNNEI. Trimming removed 6 bases from V and 7 bases from J, with 16 bases in between. The CDR3 contains 15 residues. CDR3 DNA sequence: TGTGCCAGCAGGGCTATTCTCAGGATAAATTCACCCCTCCACTTT. Residues: CASRAILRINSPLHF.

V and J are TRBV12-2 and TRBJ2-1; the table names TRBD2, a call not compared with the DNA. TRBV12-2 is annotated as a pseudogene. The length of the CDR3 is 16 residues. CDR3 nucleotide sequence: TGTGCAAGTCGCTGCTGGACTAGCGGGAGGGCTTATGAGCAGTTCTTC. This sequence encodes CASRCWTSGRAYEQFF.

V is TRBV24-1 and J is TRBJ2-3, with D perhaps TRBD1 (5 bases). Germline-derived CDR1 and CDR2 are KGHDR and SFDVKD. The V end was cut by 4 bases, the J end by 0 bases, with 10 bases between. CDR3 length: 15 residues. CDR3 bases: TGTGCCACCAGTGAGGGGCTCTTTAGCACAGATACGCAGTATTTT. Protein product: CATSEGLFSTDTQYF.